This TCR beta chain originates from a study of graft-versus-host responses after intestinal transplantation. The wider study: The recipients all started with anti-thymocyte globulin induction and then took tacrolimus and steroids for 3 to 4 years. Whole-study findings and limits: Peak circulating GvH clone levels were associated with early post-transplant HvG declines. The marrow of recipients harbored GvH clones, and ileum or blood showed some of them first.

Clones were read by immunoSEQ multiplex PCR, and TCRdb kept only the in-frame ones, dropping some. The sample lists 90,000 to 150,000 clones, about 95% occurring once. As regards this clone: Antigen: not known.

The V segment lost 4 bases and the J segment 0 bases; nucleotides outside the gene matches: 4. Germline V gene lookup returns CDR1 MGHRA and CDR2 YSYEKL. This CDR3 is built from 15 residues. The sequences come from unstimulated CD8+ T cells sorted from spleen or lymph node cells, collected before intestinal transplant. The chain has TRBV4-1 and TRBJ2-7; 9 bases match TRBD2. This receptor was identified in a human donor who received an intestinal transplant. Here the CDR3 reads CASSLSGGSSYEQYF. CDR3 bases: TGCGCCAGCAGCCTTAGCGGGGGTAGCTCCTACGAGCAGTACTTC.